Sequencing of this T cell receptor (beta chain) was carried out in a study of blood T cell repertoires in COVID-19. Study background: In each case, the material was cDNA or gDNA derived from T cells, B-cell-depleted T cells, or PBMCs.

In the authors' methods: Scientists estimated how many nucleated cells there were by amplifying reference gene primers. The method was immunoSEQ multiplex PCR; TCRdb's version includes in-frame clones alone and lacks a portion of them. V, J and clone size are taken as reported in that table, and D and trimming were inferred from the DNA itself. The sample carries more than 85,000 clones, approximately 82% recorded once. Germline-derived CDR1 and CDR2 are MDHEN and SYDVKM. With V trimmed by 3 bases and J by 8 bases, 15 bases remained unmatched. CDR3 length: 19 residues. The rearrangement uses TRBV28 and TRBJ1-6, with 11 bases that match TRBD1. The clonotype comes from a man between 65 and 85 years old with acute or convalescent COVID-19. The sample comprised peripheral blood. CDR3 DNA sequence: TGTGCCAGCAGTTTGAGGACAGGGGGCTCTCCGCAGCGACATTCACCCCTCCACTTT. This encodes CASSLRTGGSPQRHSPLHF.